The rows below give T cell receptor beta chains drawn from one sample of a study of OX40 agonist ivuxolimab in advanced cancers. Libraries were prepared by immunoSEQ multiplex PCR; TCRdb keeps only in-frame clonotypes and omits some of them. The top ten clones hold 0.16% of a sample with around 95,000 clones, around 89% of them seen once. This material consisted of CD4+ or CD8+ T cells sorted from blood, taken in a trial of the OX40 agonist ivuxolimab. These receptors all come from an adult with an advanced solid tumor such as melanoma, head and neck, liver or kidney cancer. Each CDR3 is given with its conserved first and last residue. D genes are given only for firm matches. The size entry is marked missing in some rows and otherwise reads once, few, many or a size class.

D gene,clone size,V gene,J gene,CDR3 DNA,CDR3 protein
-,-,TRBV6-5,TRBJ1-4,TGTGCCAGCAGTCCCATAACTAATGAAAAACTGTTTTTT,CASSPITNEKLFF
-,-,TRBV5-4,TRBJ1-2,TGTGCCAGCAGTCCCGTCAGGGCCGATAACTATGGCTACACCTTC,CASSPVRADNYGYTF
TRBD2,-,TRBV9,TRBJ2-7,TGTGCCAGCAGCAAAAGCGGGAAGTCCTACGAGCAGTACTTC,CASSKSGKSYEQYF
-,-,TRBV7-9,TRBJ1-2,TGTGCCAGCAGCTTAAGTCCCAGGGATGGCTACACCTTC,CASSLSPRDGYTF
-,-,TRBV7-6,TRBJ2-7,TGTGCCAGCAGCCCCCCCGGGCCGATCTCCTACGAGCAGTACTTC,CASSPPGPISYEQYF
-,-,TRBV5-1,TRBJ2-3,TGCGCCAGCAGCTTGGAGGGCACCGATACGCAGTATTTT,CASSLEGTDTQYF
TRBD2,once,TRBV11-2,TRBJ2-5,TGTGCCAGCAGCCGGAGCGGGAGGCCCGTTCGGGAGACCCAGTACTTC,CASSRSGRPVRETQYF
-,-,TRBV4-1,TRBJ1-4,TGCGCCAGCAGCCAAGTGAAGGGGCTCGTTCTACAAAAACTGTTTTTT,CASSQVKGLVLQKLFF
TRBD2,-,TRBV5-1,TRBJ2-7,TGCGCCAGCAGCTTGGGACTAGCGGGAGTCTCCTACGAGCAGTACTTC,CASSLGLAGVSYEQYF
TRBD1,-,TRBV5-4,TRBJ2-2,TGTGCCAGCGGAGAGCAGGGGGCGCCTTGGGCCCGGGAGCTGTTTTTT,CASGEQGAPWARELFF
-,-,TRBV6-1,TRBJ1-2,TGTGCCAGCAGTGAACGGAACTATGGCTACACCTTC,CASSERNYGYTF
-,-,TRBV7-2,TRBJ1-1,TGTGCCAGCAGCCGTAGTGGGGGGTTCGCTGAAGCTTTCTTT,CASSRSGGFAEAFF
-,-,TRBV10-1,TRBJ2-7,TGCGCCAGCAGTGGCGGGATTCAGAACGAGCAGTACTTC,CASSGGIQNEQYF
-,-,TRBV5-1,TRBJ1-3,TGCGCCAGCAGCATCGTAGGGGGGATAGGGCGCACCATATATTTT,CASSIVGGIGRTIYF
-,few,TRBV5-1,TRBJ2-7,TGCGCCAGCAGCTTGGAGGTAGGGTCCTACGAGCAGTACTTC,CASSLEVGSYEQYF
-,-,TRBV15,TRBJ2-7,TGTGCCACCAGCAGAGATCGGGGGACTTCGCTCGAGCAGTACTTC,CATSRDRGTSLEQYF
-,-,TRBV6-1,TRBJ1-1,TGTGCCAGCAGTGGCTTCCCTGGCGTCACTGAAGCTTTCTTT,CASSGFPGVTEAFF